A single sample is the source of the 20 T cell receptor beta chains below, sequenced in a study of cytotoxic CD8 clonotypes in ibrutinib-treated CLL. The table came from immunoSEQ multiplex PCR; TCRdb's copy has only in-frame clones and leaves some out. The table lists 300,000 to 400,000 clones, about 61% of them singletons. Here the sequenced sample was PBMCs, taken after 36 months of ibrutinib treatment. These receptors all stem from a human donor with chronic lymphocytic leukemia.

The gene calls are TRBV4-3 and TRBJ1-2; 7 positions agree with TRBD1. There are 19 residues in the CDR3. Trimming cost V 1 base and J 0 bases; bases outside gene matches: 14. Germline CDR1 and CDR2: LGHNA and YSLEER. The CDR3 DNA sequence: TGCGCCAGCAGCCAAGTCCCACCCCGGGACAGAGAAGCTAACTATGGCTACACCTTC. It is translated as CASSQVPPRDREANYGYTF.

CDR3 sequence reads: CASSSLGLTYEQYF. The DNA of the CDR3 is TGTGCCAGCAGCTCACTAGGCCTTACTTACGAGCAGTACTTC. The chain recombines TRBV6-6 with TRBJ2-7; maybe TRBD2 (5 bases). The CDR3 covers 14 residues. The V gene's germline CDR1 is MNHNY and CDR2 SVGAGI (reference sequence). V was pared by 6 bases and J by 4 bases, with 16 bases between.

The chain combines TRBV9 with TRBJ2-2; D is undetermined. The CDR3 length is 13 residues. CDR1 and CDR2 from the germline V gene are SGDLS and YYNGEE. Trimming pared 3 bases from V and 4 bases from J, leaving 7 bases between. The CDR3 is CASSGHPTGELFF. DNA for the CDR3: TGTGCCAGCAGCGGGCACCCCACCGGGGAGCTGTTTTTT.

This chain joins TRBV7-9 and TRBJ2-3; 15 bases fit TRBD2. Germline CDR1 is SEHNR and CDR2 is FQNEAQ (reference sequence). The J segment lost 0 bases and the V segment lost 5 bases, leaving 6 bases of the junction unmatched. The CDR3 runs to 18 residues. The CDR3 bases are TGTGCCAGCAGCGAGGGACTAGCGGGGGGCAGAAGCACAGATACGCAGTATTTT. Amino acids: CASSEGLAGGRSTDTQYF.

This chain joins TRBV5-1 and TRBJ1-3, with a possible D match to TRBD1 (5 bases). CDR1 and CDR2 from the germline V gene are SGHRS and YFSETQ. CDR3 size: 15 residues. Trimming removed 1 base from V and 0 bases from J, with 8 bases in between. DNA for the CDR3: TGCGCCAGCAGCTTGCAGGGCTACTCTGGAAACACCATATATTTT. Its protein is CASSLQGYSGNTIYF.

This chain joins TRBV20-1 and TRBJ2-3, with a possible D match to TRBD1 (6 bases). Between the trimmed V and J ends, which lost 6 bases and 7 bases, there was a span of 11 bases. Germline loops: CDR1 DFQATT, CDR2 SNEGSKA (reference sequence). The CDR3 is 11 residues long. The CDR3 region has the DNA TGCAGTGCACAGGACAGCCATACGCAGTATTTT. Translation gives CSAQDSHTQYF.

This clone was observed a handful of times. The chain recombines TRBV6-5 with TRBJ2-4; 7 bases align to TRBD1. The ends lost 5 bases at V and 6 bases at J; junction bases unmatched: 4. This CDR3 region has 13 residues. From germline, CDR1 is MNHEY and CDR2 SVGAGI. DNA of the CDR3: TGTGCCAGCAGTACCCACAGGGGAAACATTCAGTACTTC. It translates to CASSTHRGNIQYF.

CDR3 sequence reads: CASRGGLSYNEQFF. In DNA, the CDR3 is TGTGCCAGTAGAGGGGGCCTGTCCTACAATGAGCAGTTCTTC. This chain joins TRBV19 and TRBJ2-1; 7 bases map to TRBD1. The V gene end was trimmed by 6 bases and the J gene end by 1 base; junction bases not matched to a gene: 3. This CDR3 has 14 amino acids. In germline, CDR1 is LNHDA, CDR2 SQIVND (reference sequence). The full variable domain, completed using reference TRBV19 and TRBJ2-1, is DGGITQSPKYLFRKEGQNVTLSCEQNLNHDAMYWYRQDPGQGLRLIYYSQIVNDFQKGDIAEGYSVSREKKESFPLTVTSAQKNPTAFYLCASRGGLSYNEQFFGPGTRLTVL.

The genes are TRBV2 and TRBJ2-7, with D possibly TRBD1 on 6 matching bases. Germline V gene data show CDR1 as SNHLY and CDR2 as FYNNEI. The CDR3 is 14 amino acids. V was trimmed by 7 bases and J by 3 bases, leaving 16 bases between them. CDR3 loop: CASTPRAGDYEQYF. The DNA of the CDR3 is TGTGCCAGCACCCCTAGGGCAGGGGACTACGAGCAGTACTTC. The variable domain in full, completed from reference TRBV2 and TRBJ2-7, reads EPEVTQTPSHQVTQMGQEVILRCVPISNHLYFYWYRQILGQKVEFLVSFYNNEISEKSEIFDDQFSVERPDGSNFTLKIRSTKLEDSAMYFCASTPRAGDYEQYFGPGTRLTVT.

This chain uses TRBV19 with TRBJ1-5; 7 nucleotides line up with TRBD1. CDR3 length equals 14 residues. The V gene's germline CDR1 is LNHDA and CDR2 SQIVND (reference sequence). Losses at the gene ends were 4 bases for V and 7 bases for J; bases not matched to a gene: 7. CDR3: CASSTRQGGQPQHF. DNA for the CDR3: TGTGCCAGTAGTACCCGACAGGGCGGCCAGCCCCAGCATTTT.

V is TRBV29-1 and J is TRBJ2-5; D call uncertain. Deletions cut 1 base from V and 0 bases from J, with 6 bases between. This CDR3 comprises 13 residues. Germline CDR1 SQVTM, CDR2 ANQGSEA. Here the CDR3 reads CSVEVSNQETQYF. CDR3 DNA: TGCAGCGTTGAAGTTTCGAACCAAGAGACCCAGTACTTC. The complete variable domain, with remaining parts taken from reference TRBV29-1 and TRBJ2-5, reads SAVISQKPSRDICQRGTSLTIQCQVDSQVTMMFWYRQQPGQSLTLIATANQGSEATYESGFVIDKFPISRPNLTFSTLTVSNMSPEDSSIYLCSVEVSNQETQYFGPGTRLLVL.

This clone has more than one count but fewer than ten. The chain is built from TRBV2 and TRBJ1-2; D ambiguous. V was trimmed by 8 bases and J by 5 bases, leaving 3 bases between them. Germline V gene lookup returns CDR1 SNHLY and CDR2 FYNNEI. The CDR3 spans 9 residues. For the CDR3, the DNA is TGTGCCAGCGGATATGGCTACACCTTC. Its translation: CASGYGYTF.

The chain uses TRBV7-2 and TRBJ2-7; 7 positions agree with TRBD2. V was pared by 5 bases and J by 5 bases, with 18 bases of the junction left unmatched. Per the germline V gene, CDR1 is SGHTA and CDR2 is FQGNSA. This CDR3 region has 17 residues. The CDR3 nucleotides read TGTGCCAGCAGCCCGATGAACAGCGGGATGGAGCCCGACGAGCAGTACTTC. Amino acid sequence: CASSPMNSGMEPDEQYF.

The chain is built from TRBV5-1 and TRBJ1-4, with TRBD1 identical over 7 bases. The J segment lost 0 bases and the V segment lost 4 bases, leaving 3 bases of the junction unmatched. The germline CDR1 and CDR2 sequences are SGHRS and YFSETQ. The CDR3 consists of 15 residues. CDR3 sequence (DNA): TGCGCCAGCAGCCGGGACAGCACAACTAATGAAAAACTGTTTTTT. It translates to CASSRDSTTNEKLFF.

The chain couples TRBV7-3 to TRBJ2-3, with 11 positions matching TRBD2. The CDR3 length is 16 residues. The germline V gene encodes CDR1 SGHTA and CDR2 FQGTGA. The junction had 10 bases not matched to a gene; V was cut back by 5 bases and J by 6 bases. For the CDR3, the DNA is TGTGCCAGCAGCCCAAGACTAGCGGGGACGTGGGATACGCAGTATTTT. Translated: CASSPRLAGTWDTQYF.

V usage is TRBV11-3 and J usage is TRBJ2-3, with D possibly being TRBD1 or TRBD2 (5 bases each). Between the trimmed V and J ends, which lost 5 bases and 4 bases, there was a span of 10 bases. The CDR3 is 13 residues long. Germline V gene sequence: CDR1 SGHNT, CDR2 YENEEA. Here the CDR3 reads CASSPTGPDTQYF. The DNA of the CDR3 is TGTGCCAGCAGCCCGACGGGGCCAGATACGCAGTATTTT.

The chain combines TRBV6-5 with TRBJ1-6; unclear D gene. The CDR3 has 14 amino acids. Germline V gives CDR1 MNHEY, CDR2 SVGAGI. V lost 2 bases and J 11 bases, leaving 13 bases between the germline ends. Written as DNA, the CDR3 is TGTGCCAGCAGTTACAACTGGGATTTTGCACCCCTCCACTTT. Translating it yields CASSYNWDFAPLHF.

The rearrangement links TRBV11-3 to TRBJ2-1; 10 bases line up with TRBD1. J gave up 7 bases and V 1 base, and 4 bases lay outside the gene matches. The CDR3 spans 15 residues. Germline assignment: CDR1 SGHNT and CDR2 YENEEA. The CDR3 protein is CASSLGQGARNEQFF. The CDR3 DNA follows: TGTGCCAGCAGCTTAGGACAGGGGGCGAGGAATGAGCAGTTCTTC.

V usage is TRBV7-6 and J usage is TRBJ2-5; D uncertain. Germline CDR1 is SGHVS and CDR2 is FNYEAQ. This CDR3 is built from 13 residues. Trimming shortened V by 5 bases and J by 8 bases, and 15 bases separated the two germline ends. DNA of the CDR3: TGTGCCAGCAGCCCCACTGTCTCCACCACCCAGTACTTC. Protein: CASSPTVSTTQYF.

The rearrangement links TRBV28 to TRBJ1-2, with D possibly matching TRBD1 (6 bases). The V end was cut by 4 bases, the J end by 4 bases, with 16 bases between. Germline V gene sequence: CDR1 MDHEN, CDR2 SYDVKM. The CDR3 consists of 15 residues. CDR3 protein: CASSYQNRAGYGYTF. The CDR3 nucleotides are TGTGCCAGCAGTTATCAAAACAGGGCCGGCTATGGCTACACCTTC.